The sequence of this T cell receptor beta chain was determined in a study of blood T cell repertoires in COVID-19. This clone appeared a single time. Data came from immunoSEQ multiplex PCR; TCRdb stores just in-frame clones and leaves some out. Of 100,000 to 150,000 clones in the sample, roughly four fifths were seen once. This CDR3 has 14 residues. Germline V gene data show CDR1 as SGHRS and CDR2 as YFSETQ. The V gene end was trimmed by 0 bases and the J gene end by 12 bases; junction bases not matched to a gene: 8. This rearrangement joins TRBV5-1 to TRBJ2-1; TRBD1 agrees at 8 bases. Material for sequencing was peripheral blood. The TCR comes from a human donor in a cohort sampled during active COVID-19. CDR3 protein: CASSLGGQGLGQFF. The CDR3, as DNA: TGCGCCAGCAGCTTGGGAGGACAGGGCTTGGGGCAGTTCTTC.